One sample yielded the 5 T cell receptor beta chains listed below, sequenced in a study of beta chain features in type 1 diabetes. Sequencing targeted expressed TCRB transcripts, as all isolated RNA had been reverse transcribed. Profiling relied on immunoSEQ multiplex PCR, and the TCRdb table lists in-frame clones only, not all of them. Of about 140,000 clones listed, roughly 9.7% are singletons. The material sequenced was central memory CD4+ T cells from blood. These receptor sequences come from a woman between 35 and 50 years old in good health.

The chain carries TRBV5-6 and TRBJ1-2; D unclear. CDR3 length: 13 residues. Germline CDR1 is SGHDT and CDR2 is YYEEEE. Trimming stripped 1 base from V and 8 bases from J, with 12 bases between. The CDR3 here is CASSLPAGTGYTF. The DNA for the CDR3 is TGTGCCAGCAGCTTGCCGGCAGGCACAGGCTACACCTTC.

The chain recombines TRBV6-1 with TRBJ2-7; TRBD2 matches at 7 bases. V lost 4 bases and J lost 7; bases outside the gene matches: 7. The CDR3 covers 13 residues. Germline V gene lookup returns CDR1 MNHNS and CDR2 SASEGT. The CDR3 region has the DNA TGTGCCAGCAGTGTTATGTTGGGGGGGGAGCAGTACTTC. Amino acids: CASSVMLGGEQYF.

The chain couples TRBV4-3 to TRBJ2-4; maybe TRBD2 (6 bases). From germline, CDR1 is LGHNA and CDR2 YSLEER. V lost 5 bases, J lost 5 bases, and 16 bases lay in between. The CDR3 length is 15 residues. The CDR3 loop is CASSTGRAGQNIQYF. CDR3 in DNA: TGCGCCAGCAGCACGGGGCGGGCGGGACAAAACATTCAGTACTTC.

The chain has TRBV27 and TRBJ1-1; TRBD1 agrees at 8 bases. The CDR3 loop spans 14 amino acids. Trimming cost V 6 bases and J 4 bases; bases outside gene matches: 7. The V gene's germline CDR1 is MNHEY and CDR2 SMNVEV (reference sequence). CDR3 region: CASRIQGASTEAFF. The CDR3 DNA reads TGTGCCAGCAGAATCCAGGGGGCAAGCACTGAAGCTTTCTTT.

The genes are TRBV6-1 and TRBJ2-3; a weak D match, TRBD2 (6 bases). The CDR3 length is 15 residues. Germline CDR1 MNHNS, CDR2 SASEGT. V lost 6 bases to trimming and J lost 6 bases, with 19 bases between them. CDR3 sequence: CASSHSPGGDDTQYF. The CDR3, as DNA: TGTGCCAGCAGCCATAGTCCCGGAGGGGACGATACGCAGTATTTT.